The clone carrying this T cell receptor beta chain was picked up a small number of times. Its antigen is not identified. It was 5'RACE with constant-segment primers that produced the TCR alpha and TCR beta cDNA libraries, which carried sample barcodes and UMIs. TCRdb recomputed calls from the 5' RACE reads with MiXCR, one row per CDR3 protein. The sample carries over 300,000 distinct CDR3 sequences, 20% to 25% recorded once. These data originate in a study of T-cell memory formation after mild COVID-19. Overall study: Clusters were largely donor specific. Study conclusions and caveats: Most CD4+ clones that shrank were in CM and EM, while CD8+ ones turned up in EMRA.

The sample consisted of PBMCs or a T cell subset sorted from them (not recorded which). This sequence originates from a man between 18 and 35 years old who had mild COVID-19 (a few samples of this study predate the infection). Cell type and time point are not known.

CDR3 sequence: CASSLGGGKGYTF. DNA for the CDR3: TGTGCCAGCAGCTTGGGCGGGGGCAAGGGCTACACCTTC. This chain uses TRBV5-5 with TRBJ1-2; a weak D match, TRBD1 (6 bases). V lost 0 bases to trimming and J lost 8 bases, with 11 bases between them. The CDR3 runs to 13 residues. In germline, CDR1 is SGHKS, CDR2 YYEKEE (reference sequence).